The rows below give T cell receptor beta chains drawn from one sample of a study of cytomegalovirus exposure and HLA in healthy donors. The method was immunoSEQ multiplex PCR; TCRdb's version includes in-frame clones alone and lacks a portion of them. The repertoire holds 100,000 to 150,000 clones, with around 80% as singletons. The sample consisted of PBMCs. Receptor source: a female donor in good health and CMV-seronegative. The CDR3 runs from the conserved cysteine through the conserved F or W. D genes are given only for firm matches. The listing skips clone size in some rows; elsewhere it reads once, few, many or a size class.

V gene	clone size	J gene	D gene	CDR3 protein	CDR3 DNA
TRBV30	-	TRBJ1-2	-	CAELDTADGYTF	TGTGCCGAGTTGGACACGGCAGATGGCTACACCTTC
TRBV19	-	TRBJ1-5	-	CASSIINQPQHF	TGTGCCAGTAGTATCATCAATCAGCCCCAGCATTTT
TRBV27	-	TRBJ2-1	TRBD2	CASSLAGDEQFF	TGTGCCAGCAGCTTAGCGGGAGATGAGCAGTTCTTC
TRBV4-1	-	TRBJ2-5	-	CASSQEYRGKETQYF	TGCGCCAGCAGCCAAGAATACCGCGGGAAAGAGACCCAGTACTTC
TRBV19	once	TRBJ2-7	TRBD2	CASRGLAPNYEQYF	TGTGCCAGTAGGGGACTAGCCCCAAACTACGAGCAGTACTTC
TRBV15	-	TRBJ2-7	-	CATSRDLGAVYEQYF	TGTGCCACCAGCAGAGATTTGGGGGCTGTTTACGAGCAGTACTTC
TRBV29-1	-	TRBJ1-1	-	CSVEIRRGRTEAFF	TGCAGCGTTGAAATACGGAGGGGTCGTACTGAAGCTTTCTTT
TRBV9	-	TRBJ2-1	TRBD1	CASSVETGGRLEQFF	TGTGCCAGCAGCGTAGAGACAGGGGGCCGATTAGAGCAGTTCTTC
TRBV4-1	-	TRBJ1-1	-	CASSQGFPRTMAFF	TGCGCCAGCAGCCAAGGGTTTCCGAGGACTATGGCTTTCTTT
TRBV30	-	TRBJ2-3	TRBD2	CAWEGGTSGRRDTQYF	TGTGCCTGGGAGGGCGGGACTAGCGGGCGCAGAGATACGCAGTATTTT
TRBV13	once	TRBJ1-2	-	CASSVGTLYGYTF	TGTGCCAGCAGCGTCGGGACACTCTATGGCTACACCTTC
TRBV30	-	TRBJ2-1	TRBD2	CAWSLNGGVGEQFF	TGTGCCTGGAGTCTCAACGGGGGGGTTGGTGAGCAGTTCTTC
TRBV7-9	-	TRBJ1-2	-	CASSSTLLEGGMFYGYTF	TGTGCCAGCAGCTCCACCCTTCTGGAGGGAGGAATGTTCTATGGCTACACCTTC
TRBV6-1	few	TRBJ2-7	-	CASSYSAGEQYF	TGTGCCAGCAGTTATAGCGCGGGCGAGCAGTACTTC
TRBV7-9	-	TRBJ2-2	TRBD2	CSSRRGLAGGITGELFF	TGTTCCAGCAGAAGAGGACTAGCGGGGGGAATCACCGGGGAGCTGTTTTTT
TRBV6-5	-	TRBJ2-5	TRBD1	CASSSDRGLETQYF	TGTGCCAGCAGCTCGGACAGGGGGCTTGAGACCCAGTACTTC
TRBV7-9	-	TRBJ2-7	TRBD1	CASSPLWTPGGAFYEQYF	TGTGCCAGCAGCCCCCTTTGGACTCCAGGGGGCGCGTTCTACGAGCAGTACTTC
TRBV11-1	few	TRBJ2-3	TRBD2	CASSPRLAGGLTVNTQYF	TGTGCCAGCAGCCCCCGACTAGCGGGGGGGCTGACCGTGAATACGCAGTATTTT
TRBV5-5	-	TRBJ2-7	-	CASSLAVLVSYEQYF	TGTGCCAGCAGCTTGGCGGTACTCGTCTCCTACGAGCAGTACTTC
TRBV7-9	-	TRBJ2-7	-	CSSSLILDRKNYEQYF	TGTTCCAGCAGCTTAATTCTAGACAGAAAGAACTACGAGCAGTACTTC
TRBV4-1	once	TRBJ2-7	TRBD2	CASSLTPPGLDLYEQYF	TGCGCCAGCAGCCTAACACCTCCGGGACTAGACCTTTACGAGCAGTACTTC
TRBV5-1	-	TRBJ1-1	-	CASRTDQGIDTEAFF	TGCGCCAGCAGAACAGACCAGGGAATCGACACTGAAGCTTTCTTT
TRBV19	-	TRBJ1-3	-	CASTTGSSGNTIYF	TGTGCCAGCACAACAGGGAGCTCTGGAAACACCATATATTTT
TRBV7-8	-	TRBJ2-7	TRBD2	CASSLAPAGELSYEQYF	TGTGCCAGCAGCTTAGCCCCGGCGGGGGAACTCTCCTACGAGCAGTACTTC
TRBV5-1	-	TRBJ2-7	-	CASSPAYGRSYEQYF	TGCGCCAGCAGCCCCGCTTACGGGAGATCCTACGAGCAGTACTTC
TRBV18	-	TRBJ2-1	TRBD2	CASSPPSSGRAGEQFF	TGTGCCAGCTCACCACCATCTAGCGGGAGGGCCGGTGAGCAGTTCTTC
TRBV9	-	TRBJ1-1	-	CASSPRGYMNTEAFF	TGTGCCAGCAGCCCGAGGGGGTACATGAACACTGAAGCTTTCTTT
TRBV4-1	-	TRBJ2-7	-	CASSLPGEGDPYEQYF	TGCGCCAGCAGCCTCCCCGGGGAGGGGGACCCCTACGAGCAGTACTTC
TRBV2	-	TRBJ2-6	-	CASSEDSLSGANGLTF	TGTGCCAGCAGTGAGGACAGCCTCTCTGGGGCCAACGGCCTGACTTTC
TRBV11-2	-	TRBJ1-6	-	CASSSGVAGGYSPLHF	TGTGCCAGCAGCTCAGGTGTGGCGGGAGGTTATTCACCCCTCCACTTT
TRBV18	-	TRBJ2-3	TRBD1	CASSPGQLNTDTQYF	TGTGCCAGCTCACCGGGACAGCTCAACACAGATACGCAGTATTTT
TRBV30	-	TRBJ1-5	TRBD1	CAWGEQGVQPQHF	TGTGCCTGGGGGGAACAGGGGGTTCAGCCCCAGCATTTT
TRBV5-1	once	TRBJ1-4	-	CASSLDTGRRGKLFF	TGCGCCAGCAGCTTGGATACGGGTCGACGGGGGAAACTGTTTTTT
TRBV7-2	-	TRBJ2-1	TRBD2	CASSFHGGVRNEQFF	TGTGCCAGCAGCTTTCACGGGGGGGTACGCAATGAGCAGTTCTTC
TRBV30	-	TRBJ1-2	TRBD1	CALTGTGVPYGYTF	TGTGCCCTTACCGGGACAGGGGTTCCCTATGGCTACACCTTC
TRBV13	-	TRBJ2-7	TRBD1	CATGQGWYEQYF	TGTGCCACGGGACAGGGGTGGTACGAGCAGTACTTC
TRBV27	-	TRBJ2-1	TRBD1	CATSTGGHEQFF	TGTGCCACCTCGACAGGGGGACATGAGCAGTTCTTC
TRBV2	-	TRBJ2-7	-	CASRKQGYEQYF	TGTGCCAGCAGGAAACAGGGCTACGAGCAGTACTTC
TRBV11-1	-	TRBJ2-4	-	CASSSHGWTTKNIQYF	TGTGCCAGCAGCTCACACGGTTGGACAACCAAAAACATTCAGTACTTC
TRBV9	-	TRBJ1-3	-	CASSVTDIGNTIYF	TGTGCCAGCAGCGTAACCGACATAGGAAACACCATATATTTT
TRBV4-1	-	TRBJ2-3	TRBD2	CASSPGTTGADTQYF	TGCGCCAGCAGCCCCGGGACTACCGGTGCAGATACGCAGTATTTT
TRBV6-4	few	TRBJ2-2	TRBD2	CASSMTSGGTGELFF	TGTGCCAGCAGTATGACTAGCGGGGGCACCGGGGAGCTGTTTTTT
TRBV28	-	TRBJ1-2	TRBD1	CASSLRTGDYGYTF	TGTGCCAGCAGTTTACGGACAGGGGACTATGGCTACACCTTC
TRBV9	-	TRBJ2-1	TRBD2	CASSVAGGGYNEQFF	TGTGCCAGCAGCGTAGCGGGAGGCGGGTACAATGAGCAGTTCTTC